In this sample, the clone carrying this TCR beta chain turned up once. This record belongs to a study of blood T cell repertoires in COVID-19. As for the study in general: The origin of the acute and convalescent COVID-19 samples was the United States, Italy and Spain.

The cohort comprised adults aged roughly 18 to 95 years residing in under 25 US areas. Two consecutive negative NP/OP PCR tests, clearance, or resolved symptoms defined Cohort 3 recovery. Methods used by the authors: How many nucleated cells were present was estimated from reference gene primer amplification. Data came from immunoSEQ multiplex PCR; TCRdb stores just in-frame clones and leaves some out. For V, J and clone size, that table is used; D and trimming come from the DNA. The profile shows approximately 320,000 clones, about 87% of them singletons. V shed 4 bases, J shed 8 bases, and the junction held 14 bases outside the gene matches. The CDR3 has 16 residues. Germline values: CDR1 SGHNT, CDR2 YYREEE (reference sequence).

The J gene is TRBJ2-1, the V gene TRBV5-4; 8 bases line up with TRBD1. This TCR derives from a woman aged 18-29 years who had recovered from COVID-19. Sequences were obtained from PBMCs or T cells enriched from blood (not recorded which). CDR3 nucleotides: TGTGCCAGCAGCCCGAAGCCCGGGACAGGAGGGGATGAGCAGTTCTTC. It translates to CASSPKPGTGGDEQFF.